The subject of this entry is one T cell receptor (beta chain). The antigen is not known. These data come from a study of T cells in Graves' hyperthyroidism and ophthalmopathy. Trimming took off 1 base at V and 7 bases at J, with 13 bases between the two ends. The CDR3 length is 14 residues. CDR1 and CDR2 from the germline V gene are MNHNS and SASEGT. Ophthalmopathy in the patients scored at least 3 on Clinical Activity Score and at least 4 on NOSPECS grade, lasting under 3 months. Uncontrolled infection, other autoimmune disease, pregnancy or lactation excluded patients. Study observations and caveats: Most thyroid clonotypes expanded above 0.001 were also detected in blood.

TCR beta CDR3 sequences were amplified from RNA transcripts. HTBI primers were the set used in a first-round RT-PCR of the TCR CDR3. TCRdb processed the multiplex PCR reads anew with MiXCR; each CDR3 protein has one entry. Among fewer than 550,000 distinct CDR3 sequences listed, around 24% were seen once. The TCR comes from a woman between 25 and 40 years old with Graves' ophthalmopathy. This rearrangement joins TRBV6-1 to TRBJ1-1; TRBD1 might be the D (6 bases). The sample comprised blood. The DNA for the CDR3 is TGTGCCAGCAGTGAAGGTGAACAGGGTAATGAAGCTTTCTTT. Amino acid sequence: CASSEGEQGNEAFF.